This record covers a single T cell receptor beta chain. Primers for the PCR totalled 60 Vbeta and 13 Jbeta. TCRdb's copy holds only in-frame clones and misses some; the assay was immunoSEQ multiplex PCR. Among tens of thousands of clones listed, about 71% were seen once. The data originate from a study of cytomegalovirus exposure and HLA in healthy donors. The CDR3 length is 15 residues. CDR1 and CDR2 (germline): SGDLS, YYNGEE. Deletions cut 4 bases from V and 0 bases from J, with 12 bases between. V is TRBV9 and J is TRBJ2-3, with TRBD2 as a possible D gene (5 bases). The material sequenced was PBMCs. This clonotype was sampled from a man in his sixties in good health and CMV-seropositive. The CDR3 protein is CASSLRTLSTDTQYF. In DNA form, the CDR3 reads TGTGCCAGCAGCCTCAGGACTCTTAGCACAGATACGCAGTATTTT.